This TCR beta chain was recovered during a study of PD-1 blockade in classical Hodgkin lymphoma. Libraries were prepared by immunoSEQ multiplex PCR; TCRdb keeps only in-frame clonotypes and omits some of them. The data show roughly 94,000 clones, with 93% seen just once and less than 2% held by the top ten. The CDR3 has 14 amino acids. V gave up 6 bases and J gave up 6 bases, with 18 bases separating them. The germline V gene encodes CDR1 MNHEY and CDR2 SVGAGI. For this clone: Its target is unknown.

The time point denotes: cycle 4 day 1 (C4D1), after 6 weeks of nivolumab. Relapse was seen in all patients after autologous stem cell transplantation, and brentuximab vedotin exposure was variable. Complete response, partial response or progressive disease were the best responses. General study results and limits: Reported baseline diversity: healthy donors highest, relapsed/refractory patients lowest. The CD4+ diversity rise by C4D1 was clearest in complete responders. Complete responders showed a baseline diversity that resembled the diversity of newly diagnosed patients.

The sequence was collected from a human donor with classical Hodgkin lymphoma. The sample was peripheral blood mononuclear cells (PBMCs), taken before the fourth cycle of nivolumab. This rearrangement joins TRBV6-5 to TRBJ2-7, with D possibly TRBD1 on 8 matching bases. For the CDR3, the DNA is TGTGCCAGCAGCCCAGGACAGGGAGGGTCCGAGCAGTACTTC. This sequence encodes CASSPGQGGSEQYF.